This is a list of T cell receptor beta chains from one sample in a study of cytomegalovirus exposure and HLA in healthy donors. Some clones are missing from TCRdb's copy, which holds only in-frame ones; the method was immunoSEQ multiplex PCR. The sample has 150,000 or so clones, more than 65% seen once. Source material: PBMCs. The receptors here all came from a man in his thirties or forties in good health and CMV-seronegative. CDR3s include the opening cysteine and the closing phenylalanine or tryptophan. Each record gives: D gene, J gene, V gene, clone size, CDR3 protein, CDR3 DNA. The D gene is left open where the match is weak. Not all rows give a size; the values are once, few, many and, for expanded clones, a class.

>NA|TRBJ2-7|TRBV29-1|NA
CSVSYPFGESFVSYEQYF
TGCAGCGTGAGCTACCCGTTTGGGGAGTCCTTTGTCTCCTACGAGCAGTACTTC
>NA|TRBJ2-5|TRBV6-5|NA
CASRTRVAGETQYF
TGTGCCAGCAGGACCAGGGTGGCGGGGGAGACCCAGTACTTC
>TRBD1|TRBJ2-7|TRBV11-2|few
CASSWGQGSYEQYF
TGTGCCAGCAGCTGGGGACAGGGGTCCTACGAGCAGTACTTC
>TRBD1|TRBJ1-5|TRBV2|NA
CATKEGQGVFQPQHF
TGTGCCACCAAGGAAGGACAGGGGGTTTTTCAGCCCCAGCATTTT
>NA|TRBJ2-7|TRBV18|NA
CASSPEVEQYF
TGTGCCAGCTCTCCGGAGGTCGAGCAGTACTTC
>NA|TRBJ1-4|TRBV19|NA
CASSTSGGNEKLFF
TGTGCCAGTAGTACCAGCGGGGGGAATGAAAAACTGTTTTTT
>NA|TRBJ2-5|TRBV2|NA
CASSEDRGGGQETQYF
TGTGCCAGCAGTGAAGACCGGGGAGGGGGGCAAGAGACCCAGTACTTC
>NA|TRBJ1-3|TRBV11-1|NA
CASSLAAAAGNTIYF
TGTGCCAGCAGCTTAGCAGCGGCAGCTGGAAACACCATATATTTT
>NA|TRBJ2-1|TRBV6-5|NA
CASSYGTGNNEQFF
TGTGCCAGCAGTTACGGGACTGGGAACAATGAGCAGTTCTTC
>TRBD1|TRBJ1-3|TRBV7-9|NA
CASRGGTGSGNTIYF
TGTGCCAGCAGGGGAGGGACAGGCTCTGGAAACACCATATATTTT
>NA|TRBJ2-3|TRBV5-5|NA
CASRESTDTQYF
TGTGCCAGCAGGGAGAGCACAGATACGCAGTATTTT
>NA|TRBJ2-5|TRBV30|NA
CAWSVQGETQYF
TGTGCCTGGAGTGTACAGGGAGAGACCCAGTACTTC
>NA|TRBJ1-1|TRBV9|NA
CASSDPRGNTEAFF
TGTGCCAGCAGCGACCCCAGGGGGAACACTGAAGCTTTCTTT
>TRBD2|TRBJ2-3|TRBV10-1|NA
CARLQGGPRTWGGTTDTQYF
TGCGCCAGACTTCAGGGTGGGCCTCGGACCTGGGGGGGAACCACAGATACGCAGTATTTT
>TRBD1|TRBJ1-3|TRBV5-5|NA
CASSLGHRDRGGDTIYF
TGTGCCAGCAGCTTGGGGCACCGGGACAGGGGAGGGGACACCATATATTTT
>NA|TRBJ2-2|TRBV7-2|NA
CASSLSGPLVTGELFF
TGTGCCAGCAGCTTGTCAGGGCCCCTTGTGACCGGGGAGCTGTTTTTT
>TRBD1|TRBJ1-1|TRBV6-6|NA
CASSYDRDTEAFF
TGTGCCAGCAGTTACGACAGGGACACTGAAGCTTTCTTT
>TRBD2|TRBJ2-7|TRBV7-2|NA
CASSLAVTSGGVHYEQYF
TGTGCCAGCAGCTTAGCCGTGACTAGCGGGGGGGTACACTACGAGCAGTACTTC
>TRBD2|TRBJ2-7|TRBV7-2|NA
CASSMGLAGTSYEQYF
TGTGCCAGCAGCATGGGACTAGCGGGAACCTCCTACGAGCAGTACTTC
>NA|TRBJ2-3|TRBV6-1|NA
CASSEARLPLTDTQYF
TGTGCCAGCAGTGAAGCGCGGCTACCCCTCACAGATACGCAGTATTTT
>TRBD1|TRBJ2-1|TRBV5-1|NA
CASSSGTAGTGSYNEQFF
TGCGCCAGCAGCTCGGGGACAGCCGGGACGGGCTCCTACAATGAGCAGTTCTTC
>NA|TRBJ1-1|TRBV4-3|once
CASSQAMGRNTEAFF
TGCGCCAGCAGCCAGGCTATGGGGCGGAACACTGAAGCTTTCTTT
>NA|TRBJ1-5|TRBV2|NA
CASSEGVSQREPQHF
TGTGCCAGCAGTGAAGGGGTCTCCCAGAGGGAGCCCCAGCATTTT
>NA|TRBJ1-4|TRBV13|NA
CASSLSRGHFEKLFF
TGTGCCAGCAGCTTATCTAGGGGACACTTTGAAAAACTGTTTTTT
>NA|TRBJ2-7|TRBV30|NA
CAWSVGVEQYF
TGTGCCTGGAGTGTCGGAGTGGAGCAGTACTTC
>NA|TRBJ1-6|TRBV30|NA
CAWSETASVSPLHF
TGTGCCTGGAGTGAGACAGCTTCGGTTTCACCCCTCCACTTT
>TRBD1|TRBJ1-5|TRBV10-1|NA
CASSGTRQGEQFPDQPQHF
TGCGCCAGCAGTGGAACTAGACAGGGCGAACAATTTCCGGATCAGCCCCAGCATTTT
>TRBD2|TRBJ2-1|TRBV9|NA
CASNQKGAGGEEISYNEQFF
TGTGCCAGCAACCAAAAGGGGGCGGGAGGGGAGGAGATATCCTACAATGAGCAGTTCTTC
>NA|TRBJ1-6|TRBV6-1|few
CASRVPGDGSPLHF
TGTGCCAGCAGAGTACCAGGGGATGGTTCACCCCTCCACTTT
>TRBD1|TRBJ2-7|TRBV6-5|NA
CASSRGTGGRYEQYF
TGTGCCAGCAGTCGCGGGACAGGGGGCCGGTACGAGCAGTACTTC
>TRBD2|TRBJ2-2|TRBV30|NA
CAWSPGLAGNTGELFF
TGTGCCTGGAGTCCGGGACTAGCGGGAAACACCGGGGAGCTGTTTTTT
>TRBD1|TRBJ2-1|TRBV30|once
CAWKRTPVKQGEIYNEQFF
TGTGCCTGGAAAAGGACCCCCGTTAAACAGGGGGAAATTTACAATGAGCAGTTCTTC
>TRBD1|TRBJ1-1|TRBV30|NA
CASGQGYTEAFF
TGTGCCTCCGGACAGGGGTACACTGAAGCTTTCTTT
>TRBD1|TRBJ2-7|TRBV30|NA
CAWSPGRQGREQYF
TGTGCCTGGAGTCCTGGACGACAGGGCCGGGAGCAGTACTTC
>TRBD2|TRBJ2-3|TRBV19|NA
CASSMGGVATDTQYF
TGTGCCAGTAGTATGGGAGGGGTAGCCACAGATACGCAGTATTTT
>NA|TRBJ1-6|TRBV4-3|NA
CASSRGLRGSPLHF
TGCGCCAGCAGCCGAGGGCTCCGCGGTTCACCCCTCCACTTT
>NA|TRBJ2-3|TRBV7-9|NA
CASSFQGTDTQYF
TGTGCCAGCAGCTTCCAGGGCACAGATACGCAGTATTTT
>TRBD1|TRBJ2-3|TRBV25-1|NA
CASRGGQGAISSTDTQYF
TGTGCCAGCAGAGGGGGACAGGGGGCGATCTCTAGCACAGATACGCAGTATTTT
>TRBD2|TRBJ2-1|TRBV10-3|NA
CAIGPSGGTYNEQFF
TGTGCCATCGGCCCTAGCGGGGGGACCTACAATGAGCAGTTCTTC
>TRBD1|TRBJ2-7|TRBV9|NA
CASSQGQGAYEQYF
TGTGCCAGCAGCCAGGGACAGGGAGCCTACGAGCAGTACTTC
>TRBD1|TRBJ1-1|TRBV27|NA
CASSLGQGGTEAFF
TGTGCCAGCAGTTTAGGACAGGGTGGGACTGAAGCTTTCTTT
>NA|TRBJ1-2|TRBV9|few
CASSSAGTYGYTF
TGTGCCAGCTCTAGTGCGGGAACATATGGCTACACCTTC
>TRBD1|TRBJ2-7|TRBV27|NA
CASSLQGGTGVTYEQYF
TGTGCCAGCAGTTTACAAGGTGGGACAGGGGTCACCTACGAGCAGTACTTC
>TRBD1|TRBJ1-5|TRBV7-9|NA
CASSLSAGAGGQPQHF
TGTGCCAGCAGCTTATCGGCCGGGGCAGGGGGTCAGCCCCAGCATTTT
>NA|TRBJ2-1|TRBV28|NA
CASSLGGEQSGNEQFF
TGTGCCAGCAGTTTGGGGGGAGAGCAGAGTGGCAATGAGCAGTTCTTC
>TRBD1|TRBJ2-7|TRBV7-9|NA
CSSSWTGNEQYF
TGTTCCAGCAGCTGGACAGGGAACGAGCAGTACTTC
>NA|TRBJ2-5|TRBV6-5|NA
CASGSETKLYF
TGTGCCAGCGGGAGTGAGACAAAGCTCTACTTC
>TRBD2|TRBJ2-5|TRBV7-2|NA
CASSYAGGGKTQYF
TGTGCCAGCAGCTACGCGGGAGGAGGGAAGACCCAGTACTTC
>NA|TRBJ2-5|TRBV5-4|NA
CASSLHAGTLGETQYF
TGTGCCAGCAGCCTTCACGCGGGGACCTTAGGGGAGACCCAGTACTTC
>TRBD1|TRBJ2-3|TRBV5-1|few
CASSIDTGTDTDTQYF
TGCGCCAGCAGCATCGACACCGGGACAGACACAGATACGCAGTATTTT
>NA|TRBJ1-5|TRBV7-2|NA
CASSLGGPTSYSNQPQHF
TGTGCCAGCAGCTTAGGAGGGCCAACCAGTTATAGCAATCAGCCCCAGCATTTT
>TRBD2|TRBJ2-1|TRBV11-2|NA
CASSRGEGRYNEQFF
TGTGCCAGCAGTCGTGGGGAGGGGCGGTACAATGAGCAGTTCTTC
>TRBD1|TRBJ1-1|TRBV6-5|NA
CASLTWTGDTEAFF
TGTGCCAGCCTCACCTGGACAGGGGACACTGAAGCTTTCTTT
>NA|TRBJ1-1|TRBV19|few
CASRYREVVDTEAFF
TGTGCCAGCAGGTACAGGGAAGTGGTGGATACTGAAGCTTTCTTT
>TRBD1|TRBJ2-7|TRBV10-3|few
CAIKVAGGSYEQYF
TGTGCCATCAAGGTGGCAGGGGGCTCCTACGAGCAGTACTTC
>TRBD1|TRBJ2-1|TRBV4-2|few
CASSLTGTDPYNEQFF
TGTGCCAGCAGCCTTACCGGGACAGACCCTTACAATGAGCAGTTCTTC
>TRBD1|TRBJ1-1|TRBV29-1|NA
CSVEGGPGQGMAEAFF
TGCAGCGTTGAAGGAGGACCGGGACAGGGGATGGCTGAAGCTTTCTTT
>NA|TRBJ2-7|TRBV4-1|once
CASSQGGSLYEQYF
TGCGCCAGCAGCCAAGGAGGGAGTCTCTACGAGCAGTACTTC
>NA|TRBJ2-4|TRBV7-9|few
CASTLYSGQYNQYF
TGTGCCAGCACCCTTTACTCCGGACAGTACAATCAGTACTTC